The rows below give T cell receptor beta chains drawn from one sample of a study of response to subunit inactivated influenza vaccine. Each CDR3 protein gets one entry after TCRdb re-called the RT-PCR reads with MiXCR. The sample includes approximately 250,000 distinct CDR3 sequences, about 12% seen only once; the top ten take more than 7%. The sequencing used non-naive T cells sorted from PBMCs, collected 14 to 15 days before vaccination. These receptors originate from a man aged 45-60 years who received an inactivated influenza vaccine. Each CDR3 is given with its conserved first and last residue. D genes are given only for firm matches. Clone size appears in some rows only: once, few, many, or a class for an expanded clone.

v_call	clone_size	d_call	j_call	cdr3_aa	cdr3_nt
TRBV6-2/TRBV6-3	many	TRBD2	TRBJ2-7	CASSYLAGPSYEQYF	TGTGCCAGCAGTTACTTAGCGGGGCCCTCCTACGAGCAGTACTTC
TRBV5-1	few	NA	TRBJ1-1	CASSLPQGANTEAFF	TGCGCCAGCAGCTTGCCCCAGGGCGCGAACACTGAAGCTTTCTTT
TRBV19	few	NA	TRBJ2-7	CASSFSGPSPYEQYF	TGTGCCAGTAGTTTTTCCGGGCCGTCCCCCTACGAGCAGTACTTC
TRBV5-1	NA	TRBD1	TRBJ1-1	CASSLGPTGLIRGTEAFF	TGCGCCAGCAGCTTGGGGCCGACAGGGCTGATTAGAGGGACTGAAGCTTTCTTT
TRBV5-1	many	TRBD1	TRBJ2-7	CASSLDWGGEKGATF	TGCGCCAGCAGCTTGGACTGGGGCGGTGAGAAGGGGGCCACCTTC
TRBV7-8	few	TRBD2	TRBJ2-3	CASSSTSGGRSPQYF	TGTGCCAGCAGCAGCACTAGCGGAGGGCGGTCACCGCAGTATTTT
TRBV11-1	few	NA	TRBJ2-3	CASSPLTGGATDTQYF	TGTGCCAGCAGCCCCCTAACGGGCGGGGCCACAGATACGCAGTATTTT
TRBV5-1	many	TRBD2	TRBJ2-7	CASSMNAGTSGTLYEQYF	TGCGCCAGCAGCATGAATGCCGGGACTAGCGGGACCCTCTACGAGCAGTACTTC
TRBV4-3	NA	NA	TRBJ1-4	CASSQETRQRGEKLFF	TGCGCCAGCAGCCAAGAGACGCGACAGAGGGGAGAAAAACTGTTTTTT
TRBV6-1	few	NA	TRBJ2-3	CASTSVAGMTDTQYF	TGTGCCAGCACGTCGGTAGCAGGAATGACAGATACGCAGTATTTT
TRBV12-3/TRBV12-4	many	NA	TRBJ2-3	CASSFTDTQYF	TGTGCCAGCAGTTTCACAGATACGCAGTATTTT
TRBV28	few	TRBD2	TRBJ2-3	CANPEPQRESTDTQYF	TGTGCCAATCCGGAGCCACAGCGGGAGAGTACAGATACGCAGTATTTT
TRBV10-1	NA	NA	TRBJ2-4	CASSEGPWNIQYF	TGCGCCAGCAGTGAGGGGCCCTGGAACATTCAGTACTTC
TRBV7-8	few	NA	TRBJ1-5	CASSLGGVYNNQPQHF	TGTGCCAGCAGTCTGGGGGGCGTGTATAACAATCAGCCCCAGCATTTT
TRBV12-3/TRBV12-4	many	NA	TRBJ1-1	CASSLARDTEAFF	TGTGCCAGCAGTTTAGCGCGAGACACTGAAGCTTTCTTT
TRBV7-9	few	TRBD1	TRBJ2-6	CASSSFRGPGANVLTF	TGTGCCAGCAGCTCTTTCAGGGGGCCTGGGGCCAACGTCCTGACTTTC
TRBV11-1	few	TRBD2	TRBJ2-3	CASSPRLAGILYSTDTQYF	TGTGCCAGCAGCCCACGACTAGCGGGCATTCTATATAGCACAGATACGCAGTATTTT
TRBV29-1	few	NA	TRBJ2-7	CSVPGHRGYEQYF	TGCAGCGTCCCGGGACATAGGGGCTACGAGCAGTACTTC
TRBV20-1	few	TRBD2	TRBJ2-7	CSARTLAGTSYEQYF	TGCAGTGCTAGAACTCTAGCGGGGACCTCCTACGAGCAGTACTTC
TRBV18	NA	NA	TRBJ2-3	CASSPPSRDTQYF	TGTGCCAGCTCACCACCGAGTAGGGATACGCAGTATTTT
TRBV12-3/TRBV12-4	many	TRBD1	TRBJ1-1	CASSFGQAEAFF	TGTGCCAGCAGTTTCGGACAGGCTGAAGCTTTCTTT
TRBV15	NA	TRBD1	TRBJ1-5	CATSARRTGTSNQPQHF	TGTGCCACCAGCGCCCGGAGGACAGGGACTAGCAATCAGCCCCAGCATTTT
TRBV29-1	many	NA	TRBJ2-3	CSVGWGRTDTQYF	TGCAGCGTTGGGTGGGGACGCACAGATACGCAGTATTTT
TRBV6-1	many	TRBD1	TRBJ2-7	CASSGQGIEQYF	TGTGCCAGCAGTGGACAGGGGATCGAGCAGTACTTC
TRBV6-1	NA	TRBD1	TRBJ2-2	CASRRTGAPGELFF	TGTGCCAGCCGACGGACAGGGGCCCCCGGGGAGCTGTTTTTT
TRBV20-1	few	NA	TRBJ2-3	CSASPPGPGTQYF	TGCAGTGCTAGTCCGCCCGGACCAGGGACGCAGTATTTT
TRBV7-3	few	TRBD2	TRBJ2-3	CASSQLAASTDTQYF	TGTGCCAGCAGCCAACTAGCGGCTAGCACAGATACGCAGTATTTT
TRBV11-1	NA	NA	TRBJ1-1	CASSQEMNTEAFF	TGTGCCAGCAGCCAAGAGATGAACACTGAAGCTTTCTTT
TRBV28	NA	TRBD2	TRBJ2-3	CASSLLLAGGPDTQYF	TGTGCCAGCAGTCTCTTACTAGCGGGAGGGCCAGATACGCAGTATTTT
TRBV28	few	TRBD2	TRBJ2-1	CATLVGRAGGREQFF	TGTGCCACCCTTGTAGGGAGGGCCGGCGGGAGGGAGCAGTTCTTC
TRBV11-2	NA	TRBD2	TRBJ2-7	CASSSRPNSGGIGYEQYF	TGTGCCAGCAGCTCCCGACCTAATAGCGGGGGGATCGGGTACGAGCAGTACTTC
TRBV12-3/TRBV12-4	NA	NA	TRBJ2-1	CASSSGRSQFF	TGTGCCAGCAGTTCGGGACGAAGCCAGTTCTTC
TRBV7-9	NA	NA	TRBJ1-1	CASISLGGTEAFF	TGTGCCAGCATTTCTCTAGGGGGGACTGAAGCTTTCTTT
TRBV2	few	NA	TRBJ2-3	CASSASSGSTYTQYF	TGTGCCAGCAGTGCCTCGAGCGGGTCCACATATACGCAGTATTTT
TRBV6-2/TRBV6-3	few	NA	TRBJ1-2	CASSYSWQGIYGYTF	TGTGCCAGCAGTTACTCCTGGCAGGGAATCTATGGCTACACCTTC
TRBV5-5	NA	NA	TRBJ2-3	CASSFTQGRGRTDTQYF	TGTGCCAGCAGCTTCACGCAGGGCCGAGGAAGGACAGATACGCAGTATTTT
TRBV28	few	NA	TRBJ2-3	CASSRDLDTDTQYF	TGTGCCAGCAGTCGGGACCTAGACACAGATACGCAGTATTTT
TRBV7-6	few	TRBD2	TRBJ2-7	CASSPLPGLAGGPSSGEQYF	TGTGCCAGCAGTCCTCTTCCGGGACTAGCGGGAGGGCCCTCATCCGGGGAGCAGTACTTC
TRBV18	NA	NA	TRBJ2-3	CASSRTAQRRTDTQYF	TGTGCCAGCTCAAGGACAGCTCAACGCCGCACAGATACGCAGTATTTT
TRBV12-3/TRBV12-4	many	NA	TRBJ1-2	CASSLGEGFRNGYTF	TGTGCCAGCAGTTTAGGCGAGGGATTCCGCAATGGCTACACCTTC
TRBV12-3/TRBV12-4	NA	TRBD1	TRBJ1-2	CASSQTGRNYGYTF	TGTGCCAGCAGTCAGACAGGGCGGAACTATGGCTACACCTTC
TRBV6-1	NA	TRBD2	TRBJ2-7	CASRGTGGILQYF	TGTGCCAGCAGGGGGACGGGGGGGATTCTACAGTACTTC
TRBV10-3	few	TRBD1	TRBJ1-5	CAISDGQGGNQPQHF	TGTGCCATCAGTGACGGACAGGGGGGCAATCAGCCCCAGCATTTT
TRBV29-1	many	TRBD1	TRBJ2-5	CSDLNRGLGTQYF	TGCAGCGATCTAAACAGGGGCCTTGGGACCCAGTACTTC
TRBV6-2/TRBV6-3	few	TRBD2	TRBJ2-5	CASSRTSGGLQETQYF	TGTGCCAGCAGCCGTACTAGCGGGGGGCTGCAAGAGACCCAGTACTTC
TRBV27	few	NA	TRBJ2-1	CASSTQLGGNNEQFF	TGTGCCAGTAGTACCCAACTCGGAGGAAACAATGAGCAGTTCTTC
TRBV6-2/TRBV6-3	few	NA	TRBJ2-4	CASSYFMEVAKNIQYF	TGTGCCAGCAGTTACTTTATGGAAGTAGCCAAAAACATTCAGTACTTC
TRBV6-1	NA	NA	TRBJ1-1	CASSPRPEDGTEAFF	TGTGCCAGCAGTCCGAGACCCGAGGACGGCACTGAAGCTTTCTTT
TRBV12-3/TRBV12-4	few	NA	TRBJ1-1	CASKWQALTEAFF	TGTGCCAGCAAGTGGCAGGCCCTAACTGAAGCTTTCTTT